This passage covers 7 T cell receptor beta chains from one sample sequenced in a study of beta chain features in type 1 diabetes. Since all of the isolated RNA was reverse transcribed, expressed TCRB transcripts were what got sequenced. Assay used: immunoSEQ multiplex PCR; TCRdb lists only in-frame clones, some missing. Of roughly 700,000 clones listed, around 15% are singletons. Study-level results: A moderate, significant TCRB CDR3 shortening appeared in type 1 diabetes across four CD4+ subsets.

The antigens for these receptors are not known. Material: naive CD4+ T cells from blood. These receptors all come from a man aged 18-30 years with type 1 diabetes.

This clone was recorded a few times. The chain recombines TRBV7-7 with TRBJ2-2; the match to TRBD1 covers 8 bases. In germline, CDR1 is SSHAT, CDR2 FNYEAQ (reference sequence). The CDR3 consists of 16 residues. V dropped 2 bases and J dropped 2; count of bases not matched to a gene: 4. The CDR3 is CASSLRGQVNTGELFF. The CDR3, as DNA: TGTGCCAGCAGCTTAAGGGGACAGGTCAACACCGGGGAGCTGTTTTTT. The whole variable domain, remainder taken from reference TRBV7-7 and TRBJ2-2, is GAGVSQSPRYKVTKRGQDVTLRCDPISSHATLYWYQQALGQGPEFLTYFNYEAQPDKSGLPSDRFSAERPEGSISTLTIQRTEQRDSAMYRCASSLRGQVNTGELFFGEGSRLTVL.

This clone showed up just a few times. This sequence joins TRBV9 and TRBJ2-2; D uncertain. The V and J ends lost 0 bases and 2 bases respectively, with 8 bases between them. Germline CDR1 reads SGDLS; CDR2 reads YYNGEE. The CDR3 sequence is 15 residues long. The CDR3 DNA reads TGTGCCAGCAGCGTAGCTGCGGTCAACACCGGGGAGCTGTTTTTT. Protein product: CASSVAAVNTGELFF.

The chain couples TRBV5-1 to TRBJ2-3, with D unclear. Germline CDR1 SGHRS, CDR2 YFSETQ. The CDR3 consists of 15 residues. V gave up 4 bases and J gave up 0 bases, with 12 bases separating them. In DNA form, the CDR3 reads TGCGCCAGCAGCCTTCGCCAGCCGAGCACAGATACGCAGTATTTT. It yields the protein CASSLRQPSTDTQYF.

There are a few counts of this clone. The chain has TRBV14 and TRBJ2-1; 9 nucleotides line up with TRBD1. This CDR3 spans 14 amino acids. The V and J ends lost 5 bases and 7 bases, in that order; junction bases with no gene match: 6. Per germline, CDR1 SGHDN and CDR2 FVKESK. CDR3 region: CASSWTGDRNEQFF. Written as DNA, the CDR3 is TGTGCCAGCAGCTGGACAGGGGATCGTAATGAGCAGTTCTTC.

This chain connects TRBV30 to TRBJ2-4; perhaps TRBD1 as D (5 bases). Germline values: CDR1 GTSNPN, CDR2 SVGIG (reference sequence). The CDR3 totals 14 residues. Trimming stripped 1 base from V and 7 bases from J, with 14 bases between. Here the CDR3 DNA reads TGTGCCTGGAGTGAAGGGGCCGAGGAGAACATTCAGTACTTC. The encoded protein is CAWSEGAEENIQYF.

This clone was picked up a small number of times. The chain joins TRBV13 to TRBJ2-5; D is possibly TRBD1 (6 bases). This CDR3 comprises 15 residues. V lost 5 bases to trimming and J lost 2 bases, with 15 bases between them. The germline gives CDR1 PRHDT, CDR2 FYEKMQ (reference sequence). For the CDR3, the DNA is TGTGCCAGCAGCAACCCCCGGGACACACAAGAGACCCAGTACTTC. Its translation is CASSNPRDTQETQYF.

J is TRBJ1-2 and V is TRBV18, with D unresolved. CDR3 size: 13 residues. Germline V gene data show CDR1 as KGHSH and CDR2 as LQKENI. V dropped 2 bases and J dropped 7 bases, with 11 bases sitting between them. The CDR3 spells CASSPEGMAGYTF. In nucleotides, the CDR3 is TGTGCCAGCTCACCAGAGGGTATGGCTGGCTACACCTTC.